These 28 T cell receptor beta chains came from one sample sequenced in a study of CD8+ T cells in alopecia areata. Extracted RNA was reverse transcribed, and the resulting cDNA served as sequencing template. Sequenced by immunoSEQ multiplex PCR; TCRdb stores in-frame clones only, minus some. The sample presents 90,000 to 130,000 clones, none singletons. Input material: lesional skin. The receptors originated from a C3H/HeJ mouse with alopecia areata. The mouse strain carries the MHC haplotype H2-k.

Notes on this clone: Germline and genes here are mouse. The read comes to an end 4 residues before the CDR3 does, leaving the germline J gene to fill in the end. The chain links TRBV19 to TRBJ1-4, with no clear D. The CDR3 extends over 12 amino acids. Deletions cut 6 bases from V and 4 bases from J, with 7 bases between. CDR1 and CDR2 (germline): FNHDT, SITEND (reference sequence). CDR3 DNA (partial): TGTGCCAGCATAGCAGACAACGAA. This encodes CASIADNE. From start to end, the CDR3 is CASIADNERLFF. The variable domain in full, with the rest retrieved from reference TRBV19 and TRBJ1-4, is GGIITQTPKFLIGQEGQKLTLKCQQNFNHDTMYWYRQDSGKGLRLIYYSITENDLQKGDLSEGYDASREKKSSFSLTVTSAQKNEMAVFLCASIADNERLFFGHGTKLSVL.

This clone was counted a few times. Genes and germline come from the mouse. The DNA read from the CDR3 is TGTGCCAGCAGTGACCCTGGGGGGGGAACTAGTGCAGAA. Amino acids: CASSDPGGGTSAE. The entire CDR3 is CASSDPGGGTSAETLYF. The rearrangement joins TRBV13-3 to TRBJ2-3, with TRBD2 matching over 9 bases. With the read ending 4 residues before the CDR3 end, the germline J gene is used to fill in that end. CDR3 length: 17 amino acids. The V segment lost 2 bases and the J segment 0 bases; nucleotides outside the gene matches: 7. Germline lookup yields CDR1 NNHDY and CDR2 SYVADS.

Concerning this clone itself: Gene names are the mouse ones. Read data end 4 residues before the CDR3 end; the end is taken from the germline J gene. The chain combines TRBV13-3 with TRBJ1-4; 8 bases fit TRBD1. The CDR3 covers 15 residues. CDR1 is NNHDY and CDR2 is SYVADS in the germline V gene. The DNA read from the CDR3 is TGTGCCAGCAGTGAATGGCAGGGGGCAGGCGAA. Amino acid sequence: CASSEWQGAGE. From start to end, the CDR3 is CASSEWQGAGERLFF. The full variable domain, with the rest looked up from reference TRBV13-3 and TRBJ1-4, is EAAVTQSPRSKVAVTGGKVTLSCHQTNNHDYMYWYRQDTGHGLRLIHYSYVADSTEKGDIPDGYKASRPSQENFSLILELASLSQTAVYFCASSEWQGAGERLFFGHGTKLSVL.

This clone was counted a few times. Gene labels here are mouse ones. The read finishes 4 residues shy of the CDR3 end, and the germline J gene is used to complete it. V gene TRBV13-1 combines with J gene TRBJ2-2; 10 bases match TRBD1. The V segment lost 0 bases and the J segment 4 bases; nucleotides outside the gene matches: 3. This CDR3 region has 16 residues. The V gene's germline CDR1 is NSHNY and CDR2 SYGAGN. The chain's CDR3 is CASSDGDRGGTGQLYF. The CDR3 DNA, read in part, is TGTGCCAGCAGTGATGGGGACAGGGGTGGCACCGGG.

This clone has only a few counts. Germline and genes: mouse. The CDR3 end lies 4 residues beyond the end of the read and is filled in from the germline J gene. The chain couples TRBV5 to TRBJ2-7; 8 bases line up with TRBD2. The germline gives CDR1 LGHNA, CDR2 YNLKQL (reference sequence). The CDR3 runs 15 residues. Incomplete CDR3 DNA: TGTGCCAGCAGCCAAGATTGGGGGGGTCTATAT. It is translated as CASSQDWGGLY. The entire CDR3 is CASSQDWGGLYEQYF.

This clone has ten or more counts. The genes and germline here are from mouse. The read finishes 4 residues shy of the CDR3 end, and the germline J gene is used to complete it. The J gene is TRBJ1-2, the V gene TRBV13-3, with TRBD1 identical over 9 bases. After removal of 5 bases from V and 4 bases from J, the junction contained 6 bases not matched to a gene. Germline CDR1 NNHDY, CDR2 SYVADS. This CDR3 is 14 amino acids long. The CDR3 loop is CASRRDREGSDYTF. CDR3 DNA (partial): TGTGCCAGCAGACGGGACAGGGAGGGCTCC.

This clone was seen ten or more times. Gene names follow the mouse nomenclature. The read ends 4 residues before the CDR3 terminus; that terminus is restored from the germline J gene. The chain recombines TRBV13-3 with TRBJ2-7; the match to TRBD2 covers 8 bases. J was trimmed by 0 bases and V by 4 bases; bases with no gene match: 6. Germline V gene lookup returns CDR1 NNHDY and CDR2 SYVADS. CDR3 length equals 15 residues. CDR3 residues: CASSPGLGDSYEQYF. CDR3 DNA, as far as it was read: TGTGCCAGCAGTCCTGGACTGGGTGACTCCTAT.

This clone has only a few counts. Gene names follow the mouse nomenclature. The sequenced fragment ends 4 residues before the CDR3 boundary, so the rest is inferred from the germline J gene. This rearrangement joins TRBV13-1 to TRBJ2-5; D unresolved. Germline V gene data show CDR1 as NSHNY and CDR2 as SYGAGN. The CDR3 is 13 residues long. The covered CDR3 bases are TGTGCCAGCAGTGATACTCCGAAGGAC. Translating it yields CASSDTPKD. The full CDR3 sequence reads CASSDTPKDTQYF.

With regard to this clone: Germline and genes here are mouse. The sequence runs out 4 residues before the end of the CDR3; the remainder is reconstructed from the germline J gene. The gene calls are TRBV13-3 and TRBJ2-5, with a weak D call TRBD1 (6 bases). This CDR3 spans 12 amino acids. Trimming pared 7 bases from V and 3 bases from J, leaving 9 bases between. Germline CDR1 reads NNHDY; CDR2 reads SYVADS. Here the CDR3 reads CASQDRQDTQYF. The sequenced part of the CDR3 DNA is TGTGCCAGCCAAGACAGGCAAGAC.

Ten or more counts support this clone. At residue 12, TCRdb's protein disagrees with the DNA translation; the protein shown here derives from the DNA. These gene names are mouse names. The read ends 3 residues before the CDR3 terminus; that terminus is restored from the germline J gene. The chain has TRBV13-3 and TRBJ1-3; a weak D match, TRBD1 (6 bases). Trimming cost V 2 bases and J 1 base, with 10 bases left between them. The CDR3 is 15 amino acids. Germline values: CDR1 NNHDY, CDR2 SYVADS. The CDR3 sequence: CASSEGGRSGNTLYF. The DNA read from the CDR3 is TGTGCCAGCAGTGAAGGGGGAAGATCTGGAAATACG. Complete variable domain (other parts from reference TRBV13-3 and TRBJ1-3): EAAVTQSPRSKVAVTGGKVTLSCHQTNNHDYMYWYRQDTGHGLRLIHYSYVADSTEKGDIPDGYKASRPSQENFSLILELASLSQTAVYFCASSEGGRSGNTLYFGEGSRLIVV.

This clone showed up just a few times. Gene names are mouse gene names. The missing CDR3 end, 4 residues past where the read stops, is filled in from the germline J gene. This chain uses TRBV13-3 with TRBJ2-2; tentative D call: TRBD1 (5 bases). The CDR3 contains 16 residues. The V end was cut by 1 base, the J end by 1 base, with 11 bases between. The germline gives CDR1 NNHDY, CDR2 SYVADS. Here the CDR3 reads CASSDTRQGNTGQLYF. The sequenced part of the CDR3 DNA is TGTGCCAGCAGTGATACAAGGCAGGGAAACACCGGG.

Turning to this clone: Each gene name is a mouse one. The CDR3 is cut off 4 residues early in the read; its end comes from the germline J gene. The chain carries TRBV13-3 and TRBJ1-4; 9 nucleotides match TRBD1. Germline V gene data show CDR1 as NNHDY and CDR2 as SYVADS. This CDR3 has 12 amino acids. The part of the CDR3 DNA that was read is TGTGCCAGCGGACAGGGGTTCGAA. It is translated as CASGQGFE. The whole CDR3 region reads CASGQGFERLFF.

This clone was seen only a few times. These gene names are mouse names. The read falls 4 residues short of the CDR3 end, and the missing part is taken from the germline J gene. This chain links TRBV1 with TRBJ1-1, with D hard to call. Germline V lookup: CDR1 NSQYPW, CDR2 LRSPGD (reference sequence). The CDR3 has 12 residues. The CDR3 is CTCSAQVTEVFF. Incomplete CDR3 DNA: TGCACCTGCAGTGCACAGGTTACA.

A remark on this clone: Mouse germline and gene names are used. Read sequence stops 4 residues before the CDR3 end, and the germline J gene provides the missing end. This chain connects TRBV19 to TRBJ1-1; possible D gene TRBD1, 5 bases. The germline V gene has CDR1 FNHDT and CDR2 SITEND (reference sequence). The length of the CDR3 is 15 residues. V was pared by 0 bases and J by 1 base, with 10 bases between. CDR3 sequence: CASSIGPGRNTEVFF. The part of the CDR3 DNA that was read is TGTGCCAGCAGTATAGGTCCAGGGAGGAACACA.

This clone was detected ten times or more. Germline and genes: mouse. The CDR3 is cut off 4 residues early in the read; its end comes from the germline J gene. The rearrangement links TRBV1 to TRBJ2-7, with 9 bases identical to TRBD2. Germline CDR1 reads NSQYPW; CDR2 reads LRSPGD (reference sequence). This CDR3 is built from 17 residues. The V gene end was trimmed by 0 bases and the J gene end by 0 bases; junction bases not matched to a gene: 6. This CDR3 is CTCSADHVWGGSYEQYF. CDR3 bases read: TGCACCTGCAGTGCAGATCACGTCTGGGGGGGCTCCTAT.

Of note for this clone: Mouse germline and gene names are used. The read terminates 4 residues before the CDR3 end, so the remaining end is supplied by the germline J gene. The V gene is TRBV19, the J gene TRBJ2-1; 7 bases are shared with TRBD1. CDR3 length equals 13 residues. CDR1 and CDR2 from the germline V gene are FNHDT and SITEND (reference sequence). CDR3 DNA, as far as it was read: TGTGCCAGCAGTATACGGGACAGCGCT. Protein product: CASSIRDSA. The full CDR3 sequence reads CASSIRDSAEQFF.

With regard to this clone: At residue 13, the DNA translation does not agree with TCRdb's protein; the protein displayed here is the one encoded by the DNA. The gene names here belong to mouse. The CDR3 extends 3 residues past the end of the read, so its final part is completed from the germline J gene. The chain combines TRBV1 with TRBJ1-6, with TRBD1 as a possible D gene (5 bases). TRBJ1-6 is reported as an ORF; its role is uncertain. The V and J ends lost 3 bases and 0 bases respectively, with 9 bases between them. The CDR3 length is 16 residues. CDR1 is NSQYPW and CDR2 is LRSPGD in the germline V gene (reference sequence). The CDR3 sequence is CTCSASGGSYNSPLYF. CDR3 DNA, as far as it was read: TGCACCTGCAGTGCGTCGGGGGGTTCCTATAATTCGCCC.

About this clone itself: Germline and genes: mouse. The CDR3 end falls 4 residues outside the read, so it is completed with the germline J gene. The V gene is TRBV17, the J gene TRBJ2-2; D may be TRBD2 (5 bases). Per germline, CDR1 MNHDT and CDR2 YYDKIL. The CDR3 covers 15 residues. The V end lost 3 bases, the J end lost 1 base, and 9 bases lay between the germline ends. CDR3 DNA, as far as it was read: TGTGCTAGCAGTAGTGGTTGGGGAAACACCGGG. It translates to CASSSGWGNTG. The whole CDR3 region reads CASSSGWGNTGQLYF.

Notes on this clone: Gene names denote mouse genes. The CDR3 is CASSRDPGLGGSEQFF. Incomplete CDR3 DNA: TGTGCTAGCAGTAGAGATCCGGGACTGGGGGGATCT. V is TRBV17 and J is TRBJ2-1; 12 bases are a match to TRBD2. The CDR3 is cut off 4 residues early in the read; its end comes from the germline J gene. This CDR3 has 16 amino acids. CDR1 is MNHDT and CDR2 is YYDKIL in the germline V gene. Supplemented by reference TRBV17 and TRBJ2-1, the full variable domain reads DTTVKQNPRYKLARVGKPVNLICSQTMNHDTMYWYQKKPNQAPKLLLFYYDKILNREADTFEKFQSSRPNNSFCSLYIGSAGLEYSAMYLCASSRDPGLGGSEQFFGPGTRLTVL.

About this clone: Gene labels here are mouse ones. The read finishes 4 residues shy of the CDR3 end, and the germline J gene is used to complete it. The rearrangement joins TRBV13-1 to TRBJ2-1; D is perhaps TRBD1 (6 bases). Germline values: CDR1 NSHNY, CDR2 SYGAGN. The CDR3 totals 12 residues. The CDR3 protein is CASRYREAEQFF. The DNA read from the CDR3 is TGTGCCAGCAGGTACAGGGAGGCT.

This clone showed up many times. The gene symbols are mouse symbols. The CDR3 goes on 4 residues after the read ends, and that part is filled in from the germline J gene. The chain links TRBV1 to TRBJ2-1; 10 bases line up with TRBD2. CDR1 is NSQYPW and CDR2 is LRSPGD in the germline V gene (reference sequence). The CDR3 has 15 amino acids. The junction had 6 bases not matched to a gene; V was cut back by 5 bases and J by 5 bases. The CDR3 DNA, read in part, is TGCACCTGCAGTTCTCCGGGACTGGGGCATGCT. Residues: CTCSSPGLGHA. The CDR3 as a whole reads CTCSSPGLGHAEQFF.

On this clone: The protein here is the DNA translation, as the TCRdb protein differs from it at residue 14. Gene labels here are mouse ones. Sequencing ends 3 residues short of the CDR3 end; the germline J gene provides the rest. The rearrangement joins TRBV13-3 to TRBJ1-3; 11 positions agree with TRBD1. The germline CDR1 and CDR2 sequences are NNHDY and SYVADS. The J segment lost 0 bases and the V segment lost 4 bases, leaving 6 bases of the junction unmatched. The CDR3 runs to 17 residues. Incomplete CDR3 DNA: TGTGCCAGCAGTATGCGGACAGGGGGCGATTCTGGAAATACG. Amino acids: CASSMRTGGDSGNT. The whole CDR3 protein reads CASSMRTGGDSGNTLYF.

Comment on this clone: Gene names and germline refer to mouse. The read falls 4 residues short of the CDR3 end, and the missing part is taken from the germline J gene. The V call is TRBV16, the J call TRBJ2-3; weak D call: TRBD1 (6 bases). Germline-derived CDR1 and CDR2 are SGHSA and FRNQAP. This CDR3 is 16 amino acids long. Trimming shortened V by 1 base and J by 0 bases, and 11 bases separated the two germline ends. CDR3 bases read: TGTGCAAGCAGCTTAGGGCAGGGGCCTAGTGCAGAA. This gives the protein CASSLGQGPSAE. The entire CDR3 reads CASSLGQGPSAETLYF. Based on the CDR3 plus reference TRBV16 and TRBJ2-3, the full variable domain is NAGVIQTPRHKVTGKGQEATLWCEPISGHSAVFWYRQTIVQGLEFLTYFRNQAPIDDSGMPKERFSAQMPNQSHSTLKIQSTQPQDSAVYLCASSLGQGPSAETLYFGSGTRLTVL.

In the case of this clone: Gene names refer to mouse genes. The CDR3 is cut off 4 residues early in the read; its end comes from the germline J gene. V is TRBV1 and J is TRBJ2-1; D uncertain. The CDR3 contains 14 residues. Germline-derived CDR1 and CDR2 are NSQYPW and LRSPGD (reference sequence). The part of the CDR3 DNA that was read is TGCACCTGCAGTGCAGATAGGTCGCAGCCT. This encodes CTCSADRSQP. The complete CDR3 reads CTCSADRSQPEQFF.

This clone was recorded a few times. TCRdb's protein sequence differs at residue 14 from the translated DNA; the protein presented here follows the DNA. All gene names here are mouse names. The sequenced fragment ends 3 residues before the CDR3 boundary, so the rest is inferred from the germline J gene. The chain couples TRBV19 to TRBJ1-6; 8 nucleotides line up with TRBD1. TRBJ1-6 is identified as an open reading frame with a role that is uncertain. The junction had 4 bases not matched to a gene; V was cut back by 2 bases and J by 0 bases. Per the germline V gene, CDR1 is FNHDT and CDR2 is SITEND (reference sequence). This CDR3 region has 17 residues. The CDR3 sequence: CASSIRTGNSYNSPLYF. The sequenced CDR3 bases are TGTGCCAGCAGTATCCGGACAGGGAATTCCTATAATTCGCCC.

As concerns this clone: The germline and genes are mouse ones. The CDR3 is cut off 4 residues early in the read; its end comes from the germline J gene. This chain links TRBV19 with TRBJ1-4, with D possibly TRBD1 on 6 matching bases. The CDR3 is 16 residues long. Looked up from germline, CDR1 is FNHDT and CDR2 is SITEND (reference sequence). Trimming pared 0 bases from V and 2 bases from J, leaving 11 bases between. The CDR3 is CASSIVPGQSNERLFF. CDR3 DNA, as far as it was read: TGTGCCAGCAGTATAGTTCCGGGACAATCCAACGAA.

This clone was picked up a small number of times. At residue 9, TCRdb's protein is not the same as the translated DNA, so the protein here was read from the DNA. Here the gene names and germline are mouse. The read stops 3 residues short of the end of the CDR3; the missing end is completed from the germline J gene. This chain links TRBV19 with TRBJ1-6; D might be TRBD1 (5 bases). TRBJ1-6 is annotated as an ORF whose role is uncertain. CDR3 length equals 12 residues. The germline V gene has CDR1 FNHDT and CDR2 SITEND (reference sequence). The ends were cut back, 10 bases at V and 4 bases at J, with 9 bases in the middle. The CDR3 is CAAGGYNSPLYF. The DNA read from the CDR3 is TGTGCCGCGGGGGGATATAATTCGCCC.

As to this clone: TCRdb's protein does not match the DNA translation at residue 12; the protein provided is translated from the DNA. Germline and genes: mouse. CDR3 loop: CTCSGTGLGGNTLYF. The DNA read from the CDR3 is TGCACCTGCAGTGGGACAGGGCTTGGTGGAAATACG. The chain recombines TRBV1 with TRBJ1-3; TRBD1 aligns across 8 bases. The CDR3 end is not reached by the read, which stops 3 residues before it; the germline J gene fills it in. V trimming: 4 bases; J trimming: 3 bases; junction bases outside the gene matches: 5. The CDR3 contains 15 residues. The V gene's germline CDR1 is NSQYPW and CDR2 LRSPGD (reference sequence).